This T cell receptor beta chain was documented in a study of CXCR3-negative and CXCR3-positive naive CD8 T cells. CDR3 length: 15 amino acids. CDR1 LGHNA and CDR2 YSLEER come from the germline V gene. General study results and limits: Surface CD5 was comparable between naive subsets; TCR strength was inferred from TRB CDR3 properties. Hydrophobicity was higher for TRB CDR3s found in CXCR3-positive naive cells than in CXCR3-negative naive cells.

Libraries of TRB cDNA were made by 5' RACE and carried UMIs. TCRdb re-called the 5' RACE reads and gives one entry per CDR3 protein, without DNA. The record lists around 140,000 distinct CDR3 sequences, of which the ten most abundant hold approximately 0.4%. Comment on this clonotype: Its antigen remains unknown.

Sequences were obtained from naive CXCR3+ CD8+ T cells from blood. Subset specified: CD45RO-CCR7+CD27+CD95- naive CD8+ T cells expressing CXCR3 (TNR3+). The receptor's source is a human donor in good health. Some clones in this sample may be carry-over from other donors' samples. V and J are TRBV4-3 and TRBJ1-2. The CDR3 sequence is CASSQLLDGNYGYTF.